The clone carrying this T cell receptor beta chain has a count of ten or more. Antigen specificity is unknown. The data are from a study of T cell repertoires in cytomegalovirus infection. About the research overall: A matching HLA type, together with CMV infection, was signaled by public TCR beta signatures.

TCRdb ran MiXCR on the reads and lists one entry per CDR3 protein. The data contain 350,000 to 500,000 distinct CDR3 sequences, roughly 31% of them singletons. Study-level points and caveats: CMV-specific TCR beta clonotypes restricted by HLA-C dominated the ex vivo response.

The material sequenced was PBMCs. This receptor was identified in a human donor in good health (CMV status not recorded). Some clones in this sample may be carry-over from other donors' samples.

CDR3 sequence reads: CASDDGGLPLQSSTDTQYF. CDR3 DNA sequence: TGTGCCAGCGATGACGGGGGCCTCCCTTTACAATCTAGCACAGATACGCAGTATTTT. The rearrangement links TRBV28 to TRBJ2-3; D assignment may be TRBD1 or TRBD2 (6 bases each). V was clipped by 8 bases and J by 0 bases, with 27 bases between them. Germline values: CDR1 MDHEN, CDR2 SYDVKM. The CDR3 consists of 19 residues.